The 6 T cell receptor beta chains listed next were all sequenced from one sample in a study of CD8 T cells in ankylosing spondylitis. TCRdb recomputed calls from the 5' RACE reads with MiXCR, one row per CDR3 protein. The repertoire consists of about 280,000 distinct CDR3 sequences, with about 19% occurring once and the leading ten covering around 8%. The sequenced sample consisted of blood, either unsorted or a sorted T cell fraction (not recorded which). These receptors all come from a male donor with ankylosing spondylitis or in good health (not recorded which).

This clonotype was detected many times. The gene calls are TRBV29-1 and TRBJ2-7, with D uncertain. Germline lookup yields CDR1 SQVTM and CDR2 ANQGSEA. The V gene lost 0 bases and the J gene lost 0 bases, with 9 bases spanning the gap. The CDR3 contains 14 residues. The CDR3 nucleotides read TGCAGCGTTGAAGATCAGGAGTGCTCCTACGAGCAGTACGTC. Amino acid sequence: CSVEDQECSYEQYV.

In this sample, this clonotype turned up a few times. The chain uses TRBV7-6 and TRBJ2-3; 10 bases align to TRBD2. CDR3 length: 17 residues. The germline gives CDR1 SGHVS, CDR2 FNYEAQ. V shed 2 bases and J 2 bases; nucleotides not matched to a gene: 7. The CDR3 is CASSLLVSGGPTDTQYF. The CDR3 nucleotides read TGTGCCAGCAGCTTACTTGTTAGCGGGGGGCCCACAGATACGCAGTATTTT. Supplemented by reference TRBV7-6 and TRBJ2-3, the full variable domain reads GAGVSQSPRYKVTKRGQDVALRCDPISGHVSLYWYRQALGQGPEFLTYFNYEAQQDKSGLPNDRFSAERPEGSISTLTIQRTEQRDSAMYRCASSLLVSGGPTDTQYFGPGTRLTVL.

The rearrangement links TRBV12-3 or TRBV12-4 to TRBJ1-2; maybe TRBD1 (5 bases). The CDR3 runs 13 residues. The V gene lost 7 bases and the J gene lost 8 bases, with 17 bases spanning the gap. The CDR3 DNA is TGTGCCAGCACCCTTTATGGGGGGTCGGGCTACACCTTC. Translated, it gives CASTLYGGSGYTF.

This clonotype was counted a few times. The chain's CDR3 is CASSERTGGTYEQYV. CDR3 DNA sequence: TGCGCCAGCAGTGAGCGGACAGGGGGAACCTACGAGCAGTACGTC. The chain couples TRBV10-2 to TRBJ2-7; 10 bases line up with TRBD1. The CDR3 length is 15 residues. Germline CDR1 WSHSY, CDR2 SAAADI. The V segment lost 2 bases and the J segment 2 bases; nucleotides outside the gene matches: 3.

The rearrangement links TRBV28 to TRBJ1-1; TRBD1 might be the D (5 bases). Per the germline V gene, CDR1 is MDHEN and CDR2 is SYDVKM. V lost 2 bases to trimming and J lost 4 bases, with 14 bases between them. The CDR3 extends over 15 amino acids. The CDR3, as DNA: TGTGCCAGCAGTTTAGCGGGTCGGGGCATCACTGAAGCTTTCTTT. Encoded protein: CASSLAGRGITEAFF.

This clonotype was observed a few times. This rearrangement joins TRBV7-2 to TRBJ2-2, with D unclear. CDR1 is SGHTA, CDR2 FQGNSA, per germline. V gave up 5 bases and J gave up 4 bases, with 11 bases separating them. This CDR3 spans 14 amino acids. Here the CDR3 DNA reads TGTGCCAGCAGCCCACCTAGATCCACCGGGGAGCTGTTTTTT. Translation: CASSPPRSTGELFF.